Presented here are 17 T cell receptor beta chains from one specimen sequenced in a study of blood T cell repertoires in COVID-19. The protocol was immunoSEQ multiplex PCR, while the TCRdb copy is restricted to in-frame clones and leaves out a portion. This table has more than 80,000 clones, about four fifths appearing once. Material: peripheral blood. The receptors stem from a woman aged 70-85 years with acute or convalescent COVID-19.

The V gene is TRBV19, the J gene TRBJ1-6; possible D gene TRBD1, 5 bases. The CDR3 has 14 residues. Germline loops: CDR1 LNHDA, CDR2 SQIVND (reference sequence). V shed 10 bases and J shed 8 bases, with 18 bases lying between them. CDR3 protein: CATNMGDWDSPLHF. The CDR3 region has the DNA TGTGCCACCAACATGGGGGACTGGGATTCACCCCTCCACTTT.

The CDR3: CASTAGTGGQPQHF. The CDR3 nucleotides are TGTGCCAGCACCGCCGGGACAGGGGGGCAGCCCCAGCATTTT. The rearrangement links TRBV6-5 to TRBJ1-5; 11 bases line up with TRBD1. J lost 7 bases, V lost 7 bases, and 6 bases had no gene match. This CDR3 comprises 14 residues. The germline gives CDR1 MNHEY, CDR2 SVGAGI.

The chain combines TRBV10-2 with TRBJ1-5; 9 positions agree with TRBD1. After removal of 9 bases from V and 2 bases from J, the junction contained 11 bases not matched to a gene. Germline V gives CDR1 WSHSY, CDR2 SAAADI. The CDR3 has 16 amino acids. The CDR3 sequence: CASGGQGQEGNQPQHF. Written as DNA, the CDR3 is TGCGCCAGTGGGGGACAGGGCCAGGAGGGCAATCAGCCCCAGCATTTT.

The chain recombines TRBV11-3 with TRBJ1-2, with 9 positions matching TRBD1. This CDR3 contains 15 residues. V was pared by 2 bases and J by 6 bases, with 7 bases of the junction left unmatched. Per germline, CDR1 SGHNT and CDR2 YENEEA. CDR3 sequence: CASSLSGQGLDGYTF. DNA of the CDR3: TGTGCCAGCAGCTTATCAGGACAGGGGTTGGATGGCTACACCTTC.

The gene calls are TRBV28 and TRBJ1-5; maybe TRBD1 (5 bases). V dropped 7 bases and J dropped 7 bases, with 17 bases sitting between them. Germline lookup yields CDR1 MDHEN and CDR2 SYDVKM. The CDR3 contains 14 residues. CDR3 sequence reads: CASTGGDSGQPQHF. DNA of the CDR3: TGTGCCAGCACCGGCGGAGACAGTGGCCAGCCCCAGCATTTT.

The chain employs TRBV5-1 and TRBJ2-5; 9 bases map to TRBD2. The germline V gene has CDR1 SGHRS and CDR2 YFSETQ. V was clipped by 0 bases and J by 3 bases; unmatched bases: 3. This CDR3 is built from 15 residues. CDR3 in DNA: TGCGCCAGCAGCTTGGTATTAGCGGGGGAAGAGACCCAGTACTTC. Translated, it gives CASSLVLAGEETQYF.

V usage is TRBV28 and J usage is TRBJ1-2; D is undetermined. V was shortened by 3 bases and J by 3 bases, with 5 bases between the two germline ends. Per the germline V gene, CDR1 is MDHEN and CDR2 is SYDVKM. The CDR3 runs 12 residues. DNA for the CDR3: TGTGCCAGCAGTTTTATAGACTATGGCTACACCTTC. It codes for CASSFIDYGYTF.

This chain links TRBV3-1 (or the pseudogene TRBV3-2) with TRBJ1-2; 10 bases align to TRBD1. The CDR3 runs 14 residues. Losses at the gene ends were 7 bases for V and 8 bases for J; bases not matched to a gene: 10. Per germline, CDR1 LGHDT and CDR2 YNNKEL (reference sequence). DNA of the CDR3: TGTGCCAGCACCCCGAGAGGGACAGGGGACGGCTACACCTTC. As protein: CASTPRGTGDGYTF.

This rearrangement joins TRBV2 to TRBJ1-1, with D possibly TRBD1 on 6 matching bases. This CDR3 has 13 residues. V lost 4 bases, J lost 5 bases, and 11 bases lay in between. Germline V gives CDR1 SNHLY, CDR2 FYNNEI. The CDR3: CASSVSRGTEAFF. CDR3 bases: TGTGCCAGCAGTGTAAGCAGGGGTACTGAAGCTTTCTTT.

The V gene is TRBV11-3, the J gene TRBJ2-7; 8 bases match TRBD2. With 2 bases clipped from V and 3 bases from J, the junction kept 18 bases outside the gene matches. This CDR3 has 19 residues. Germline assignment: CDR1 SGHNT and CDR2 YENEEA. The CDR3 here is CASSLRRRFSTSVNYEQYF. The CDR3 coding sequence is TGTGCCAGCAGCTTACGTCGCCGGTTCTCGACTAGCGTTAACTACGAGCAGTACTTC.

This chain joins TRBV5-1 and TRBJ2-1; 8 positions match TRBD1. The CDR3 contains 15 residues. V was clipped by 5 bases and J by 3 bases; unmatched bases: 7. CDR1 SGHRS and CDR2 YFSETQ come from the germline V gene. CDR3 nucleotide sequence: TGCGCCAGCAGACCCGGGACAGGAGACTACAATGAGCAGTTCTTC. The encoded protein is CASRPGTGDYNEQFF.

The rearrangement uses TRBV7-8 and TRBJ1-1; TRBD1 is a possible D gene (5 bases). Trimming cost V 3 bases and J 1 base, with 9 bases left between them. CDR1 and CDR2 from the germline V gene are SGHVS and FQNEAQ. The CDR3 consists of 14 residues. CDR3 nucleotides: TGTGCCAGCAGCTTTCGCGGGGGGAACACTGAAGCTTTCTTT. The encoded protein is CASSFRGGNTEAFF.

In DNA, the CDR3 is TGCGCCAGCAGCTTTGCCGGGGGAAACACCGGGGAGCTGTTTTTT. It is translated as CASSFAGGNTGELFF. The rearrangement links TRBV5-1 to TRBJ2-2, with a tentative D call TRBD2 (6 bases). V was pared by 2 bases and J by 2 bases, with 10 bases between. Per germline, CDR1 SGHRS and CDR2 YFSETQ. The CDR3 totals 15 residues.

This clone was observed a handful of times. V and J are TRBV11-3 and TRBJ1-1, with D maybe TRBD1 (5 bases). The CDR3 extends over 15 amino acids. Per germline, CDR1 SGHNT and CDR2 YENEEA. V dropped 1 base and J dropped 3 bases, with 12 bases sitting between them. DNA for the CDR3: TGTGCCAGCAGCTTAGGTACCGGACATTACACTGAAGCTTTCTTT. Its protein is CASSLGTGHYTEAFF. The full variable domain, its missing parts supplied by reference TRBV11-3 and TRBJ1-1, is EAGVVQSPRYKIIEKKQPVAFWCNPISGHNTLYWYLQNLGQGPELLIRYENEEAVDDSQLPKDRFSAERLKGVDSTLKIQPAELGDSAVYLCASSLGTGHYTEAFFGQGTRLTVV.

Only one count was recorded for this clone. CDR3 coding DNA: TGTGCCAGCAGTTCGGGATCCACCTACGAGCAGTACTTC. It codes for CASSSGSTYEQYF. J is TRBJ2-7 and V is TRBV6-5, with D tentatively TRBD2 (5 bases). This CDR3 region has 13 residues. V was cut by 4 bases and J by 2 bases, with 9 bases left in between. Germline V CDR1 and CDR2: MNHEY, SVGAGI.

CDR3 DNA: TGTGCCAGCTCCCCCGGGATTGGGGGCTACACCTTC. This sequence encodes CASSPGIGGYTF. The genes are TRBV18 and TRBJ1-2, with no clear D. The CDR3 totals 12 residues. Germline V gene data show CDR1 as KGHSH and CDR2 as LQKENI. V lost 6 bases and J 8 bases, leaving 13 bases between the germline ends.

CDR3 bases: TGTGCCAGCAGTGTTCGACAGGGGCACGACACCTTC. Translated: CASSVRQGHDTF. V usage is TRBV6-6 and J usage is TRBJ1-2, with 8 bases aligning to TRBD1. J gave up 12 bases and V 5 bases, and 8 bases lay outside the gene matches. The CDR3 consists of 12 residues. Germline CDR1 reads MNHNY; CDR2 reads SVGAGI (reference sequence).